One and the same sample provided the 8 T cell receptor beta chains below, sequenced in a study of shared clonotypes between healthy human individuals. The method was immunoSEQ multiplex PCR; TCRdb's version includes in-frame clones alone and lacks a portion of them. In the table there are hundreds of thousands of clones, around 96% of which are singletons. Terminally differentiated effector memory CD45RA+ cells were excluded by CCR7 positive selection of CD45RO-negative cells. Material: naive CD8+ T cells sorted from blood. The receptors were sampled from a woman in her 30s in good health.

This clone has a single count. The chain joins TRBV25-1 to TRBJ2-2, with D possibly matching TRBD2 (6 bases). The CDR3 covers 17 residues. Trimming shortened V by 2 bases and J by 1 base, and 14 bases separated the two germline ends. CDR1 is MGHDK, CDR2 SYGVNS, per germline. CDR3 amino acids: CASSEGWGLENTGELFF. CDR3 coding DNA: TGTGCCAGCAGTGAAGGGTGGGGACTGGAGAACACCGGGGAGCTGTTTTTT.

The V gene is TRBV5-5, the J gene TRBJ2-7; a possible D gene is TRBD1 (5 bases). V lost 5 bases and J lost 1, with 16 bases in between. CDR1 and CDR2 from the germline V gene are SGHKS and YYEKEE (reference sequence). The CDR3 is made up of 15 amino acids. CDR3 protein: CASSLHPWTSYEQYF. The CDR3 DNA is TGTGCCAGCAGTCTACATCCCTGGACATCCTACGAGCAGTACTTC.

V is TRBV2 and J is TRBJ2-3; 9 positions match TRBD1. Germline lookup yields CDR1 SNHLY and CDR2 FYNNEI. V gave up 6 bases and J gave up 3 bases; unmatched junction bases: 4. The CDR3 covers 14 residues. CDR3 coding DNA: TGTGCCAGCAGGCTACAGGGGGCTACAGATACGCAGTATTTT. It translates to CASRLQGATDTQYF. The full variable domain, with the rest looked up from reference TRBV2 and TRBJ2-3, is EPEVTQTPSHQVTQMGQEVILRCVPISNHLYFYWYRQILGQKVEFLVSFYNNEISEKSEIFDDQFSVERPDGSNFTLKIRSTKLEDSAMYFCASRLQGATDTQYFGPGTRLTVL.

The chain combines TRBV6-5 with TRBJ2-1; D call uncertain. V was pared by 0 bases and J by 6 bases, with 3 bases between. CDR1 is MNHEY and CDR2 is SVGAGI in the germline V gene. The CDR3 is made up of 12 amino acids. The CDR3 sequence is CASSYSGNEQFF. DNA for the CDR3: TGTGCCAGCAGTTACTCGGGCAATGAGCAGTTCTTC.

The chain joins TRBV28 to TRBJ2-7; no firm D call. The CDR3 sequence is 14 residues long. CDR1 and CDR2 (germline): MDHEN, SYDVKM. V gave up 1 base and J gave up 2 bases, with 9 bases separating them. CDR3 DNA: TGTGCCAGCAGTTTATTGGACGAAACCTACGAGCAGTACTTC. Translated, it gives CASSLLDETYEQYF.

The chain employs TRBV5-4 and TRBJ2-1; 9 nucleotides match TRBD2. CDR1 is SGHNT, CDR2 YYREEE, per germline (reference sequence). The CDR3 is made up of 15 amino acids. Trimming cost V 3 bases and J 5 bases; bases outside gene matches: 6. DNA of the CDR3: TGTGCCAGCAGCTCCCCAGCTAGCGGGGACAATGAGCAGTTCTTC. It specifies CASSSPASGDNEQFF.

This chain uses TRBV27 with TRBJ1-5; 7 nucleotides match TRBD1. The germline V gene has CDR1 MNHEY and CDR2 SMNVEV (reference sequence). This CDR3 is built from 14 residues. The V gene end was trimmed by 5 bases and the J gene end by 3 bases; junction bases not matched to a gene: 4. CDR3 DNA sequence: TGTGCCAGCAGTCAGACAGGGAACAATCAGCCCCAGCATTTT. Amino acid sequence: CASSQTGNNQPQHF.

The rearrangement uses TRBV5-1 and TRBJ2-7, with 10 bases lining up with TRBD2. The germline V gene has CDR1 SGHRS and CDR2 YFSETQ. The CDR3 is made up of 15 amino acids. The V and J ends lost 4 bases and 2 bases, in that order; junction bases with no gene match: 6. CDR3 sequence: CASSDGTSAPYEQYF. The CDR3 DNA reads as TGCGCCAGCAGCGACGGGACTAGCGCTCCCTACGAGCAGTACTTC.